The present TCR beta chain was sequenced within a study of blood T cells in healthy people across ages. From germline, CDR1 is MDHEN and CDR2 SYDVKM. The CDR3 totals 14 residues. V was shortened by 5 bases and J by 2 bases, with 13 bases between the two germline ends. The second PCR ran roughly 7 to 12 cycles with a sample-barcoded 5' primer and J-beta primers. From the 5' RACE reads, TCRdb called clonotypes with MiXCR, one entry per CDR3 protein. The sample has approximately 850,000 distinct CDR3 sequences; more than 45% are singletons. The sequenced material came from blood. The chain carries TRBV28 and TRBJ2-7; D is undetermined. The origin of this receptor is a man aged 25-45 years in good health. The CDR3 is CASSPPRVPYEQYF. The DNA of the CDR3 is TGTGCCAGCAGTCCGCCTAGGGTACCCTACGAGCAGTACTTC.